Below, one T cell receptor (beta chain) is given with its context. Its antigen is still unknown. This sample was included in a study of T cells in women clearing cervical HPV infection. Study overall: Controls' single incident HPV16 infection cleared within 12 months without precancer. Case blood was drawn when the lesion was first found; control blood after infection became undetectable.

Here immunoSEQ multiplex PCR was the method, and the copy in TCRdb shows in-frame clones only, minus some. This sample carries 36,000 or so clones, with 1.7% going to the ten biggest clones. Study-level results: CIN3+ cases had significantly higher TCR repertoire richness than controls, but evenness did not differ.

The receptor was isolated from a woman between 18 and 75 years old with a cervical HPV16 infection that either progressed to CIN3+ or cleared (not recorded which). Sequences were obtained from blood buffy coat.

The sequenced part of the CDR3 DNA is TGTGCCAGCAGACTGGGGGGTTCTTTACCCCGGGGTCAGCCG. Translated: CASRLGGSLPRGQP. The entire CDR3 sequence reads CASRLGGSLPRGQPQYF. The gene calls are TRBV2 and TRBJ2-3; TRBD2 might be the D (6 bases). Read sequence stops 3 residues before the CDR3 end, and the germline J gene provides the missing end. Germline CDR1 reads SNHLY; CDR2 reads FYNNEI. The length of the CDR3 is 17 residues.